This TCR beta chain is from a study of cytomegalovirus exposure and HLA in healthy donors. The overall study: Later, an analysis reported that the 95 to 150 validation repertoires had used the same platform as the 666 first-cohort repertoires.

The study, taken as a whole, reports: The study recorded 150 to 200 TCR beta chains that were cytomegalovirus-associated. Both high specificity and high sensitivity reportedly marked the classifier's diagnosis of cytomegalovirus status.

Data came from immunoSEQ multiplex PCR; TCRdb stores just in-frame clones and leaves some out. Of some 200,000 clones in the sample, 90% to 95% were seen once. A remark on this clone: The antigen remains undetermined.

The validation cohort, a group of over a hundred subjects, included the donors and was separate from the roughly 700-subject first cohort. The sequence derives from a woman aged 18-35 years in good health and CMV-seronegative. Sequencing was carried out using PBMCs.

In DNA, the CDR3 is TGTGCCAGCAGTTACACAGACCTCCCGGATACGCAGTATTTT. Translating gives CASSYTDLPDTQYF. V and J are TRBV6-6 and TRBJ2-3; D is unclear. Trimming took 2 bases from V and 6 from J, leaving 12 bases between them. From germline, CDR1 is MNHNY and CDR2 SVGAGI (reference sequence). The CDR3 totals 14 residues.